The sample holds a few counts of the clone carrying this T cell receptor beta chain. As for treatment: randomized to nivolumab then ipilimumab (arm A) or the reverse (arm B). The CDR3 spans 13 residues. Per germline, CDR1 MNHGY and CDR2 SAAAGT. Trimming stripped 6 bases from V and 5 bases from J, with 13 bases between. Produced via immunoSEQ multiplex PCR; TCRdb's table is partial and in-frame only. The data hold 10,000 to 15,000 clones, with about 26% observed a single time. This record comes from a study of sequential checkpoint blockade in melanoma. Study summary: Maintenance nivolumab came after either treatment sequence.

Here the sequenced sample was tumor tissue (inferred from file names), taken from a patient given nivolumab and ipilimumab in sequence. The clonotype comes from a human donor with melanoma. The gene calls are TRBV6-8 and TRBJ1-2; D ambiguous. This CDR3 is CASRAALGYGYTF. CDR3 coding DNA: TGTGCCAGCAGAGCGGCTCTGGGGTATGGCTACACCTTC.